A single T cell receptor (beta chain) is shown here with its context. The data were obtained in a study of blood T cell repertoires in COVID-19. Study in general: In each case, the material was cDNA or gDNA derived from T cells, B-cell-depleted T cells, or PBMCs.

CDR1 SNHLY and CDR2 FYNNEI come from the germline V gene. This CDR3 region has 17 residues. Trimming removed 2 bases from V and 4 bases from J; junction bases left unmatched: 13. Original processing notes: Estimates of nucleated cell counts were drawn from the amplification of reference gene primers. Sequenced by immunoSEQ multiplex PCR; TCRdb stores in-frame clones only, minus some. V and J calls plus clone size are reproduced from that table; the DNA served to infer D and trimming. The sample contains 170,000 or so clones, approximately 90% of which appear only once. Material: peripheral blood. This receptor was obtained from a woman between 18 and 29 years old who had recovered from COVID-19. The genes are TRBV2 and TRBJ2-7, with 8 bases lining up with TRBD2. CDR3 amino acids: CASSEHPAGEGGYEQYV. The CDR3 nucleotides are TGTGCCAGCAGTGAACACCCAGCGGGAGAGGGGGGATACGAGCAGTACGTC.